This T cell receptor (beta chain) was captured in a study of regulatory T cells in long-lasting Graves disease. This clonotype occurred a few times. Its antigen is not identified. General study points: Small numbers of samples may have cut accuracy.

The CDR3 loop spans 17 amino acids. Germline CDR1 reads SEHNR; CDR2 reads FQNEAQ (reference sequence). The V segment lost 3 bases and the J segment 7 bases; nucleotides outside the gene matches: 16. CDR3-region Arm-PCR and iRepertoire HTBI primers produced the TCR beta libraries. A single record per CDR3 protein comes from TCRdb applying MiXCR to the multiplex PCR reads. This sample has fewer than 400,000 distinct CDR3 sequences, with more than 15% found just once. Described time point: newly diagnosed GD, antithyroid drugs for less than 3 months. RNA isolated from PBMCs was used to make the TCR library. An endocrinology unit in Xi'an, China, supplied the patients.

The sequence was obtained from a female donor with Graves disease. This specimen was peripheral blood mononuclear cells (PBMCs), taken at new diagnosis, from a patient treated with antithyroid drugs. The chain employs TRBV7-9 and TRBJ2-7, with 9 positions matching TRBD2. The CDR3 reads CASSFVGREGLYNEQYF. The CDR3 bases are TGTGCCAGCAGCTTCGTTGGGCGGGAGGGCCTCTACAATGAGCAGTACTTC.